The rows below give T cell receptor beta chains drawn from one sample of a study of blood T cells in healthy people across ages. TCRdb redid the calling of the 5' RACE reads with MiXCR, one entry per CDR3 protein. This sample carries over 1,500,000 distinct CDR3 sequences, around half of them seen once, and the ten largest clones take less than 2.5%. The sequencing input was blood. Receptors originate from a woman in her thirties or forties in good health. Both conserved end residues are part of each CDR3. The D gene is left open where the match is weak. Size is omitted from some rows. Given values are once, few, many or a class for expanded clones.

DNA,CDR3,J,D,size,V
TGCGCCAGCAGCCAAGATCTGGCTAGCGGGGGGAGCGGGGAGCTGTTTTTT,CASSQDLASGGSGELFF,TRBJ2-2,TRBD2,-,TRBV4-3
TGTGCCAGCAGTTCGGGACAGGCGGACAATGAGCAGTACTTC,CASSSGQADNEQYF,TRBJ2-7,TRBD1,-,TRBV12-3/TRBV12-4
TGCAGCGTTGGGATCTCTGGGGCCAACGTCCTGACTTTC,CSVGISGANVLTF,TRBJ2-6,-,many,TRBV29-1
TGCAGTGCAAGGACAGCTTACTCCTACGAGCAGTACTTC,CSARTAYSYEQYF,TRBJ2-7,-,-,TRBV20-1
TGTGCCAGCAGCCGGGGACTTGACACAGATACGCAGTATTTT,CASSRGLDTDTQYF,TRBJ2-3,-,few,TRBV7-2
TGCAGTGCTCGGCCCTTGTCAGTCTTCGACAATCAGCCCCAGCATTTT,CSARPLSVFDNQPQHF,TRBJ1-5,-,once,TRBV20-1
TGTGCCAGCAGCGTAGACGGGCTACAGAATCAGCCCCAGCATTTT,CASSVDGLQNQPQHF,TRBJ1-5,-,-,TRBV9
TGTGCCATCCAACCTAACCCGGATGGCTACACCTTC,CAIQPNPDGYTF,TRBJ1-2,-,-,TRBV28
TGCGCCAGCAGCTTGTCAGGAGGACAGGGGAACTCCTACGAGCAGTACTTC,CASSLSGGQGNSYEQYF,TRBJ2-7,TRBD1,few,TRBV5-1
TGTGCCAGCAGCCGGAACAGGGCCCCAGGGTACAATGAGCAGTTCTTC,CASSRNRAPGYNEQFF,TRBJ2-1,-,few,TRBV14
TGTGCCAGCAGCGTAGCGAGGATGGCCCCTATCTTGTCCTACAATGAGCAGTTCTTC,CASSVARMAPILSYNEQFF,TRBJ2-1,-,-,TRBV9
TGTGCCAGCACTCCCGTGACAGGAGAACTGTTTTTT,CASTPVTGELFF,TRBJ1-4,-,-,TRBV28
TGTGCCAGCAGTGGGGGGACAGTTCTATCTGGGGCCAACGTCCTGACTTTC,CASSGGTVLSGANVLTF,TRBJ2-6,-,-,TRBV28
TGCAGTGCTAGAAGACAGGGTTCGGCAGATACGCAGTATTTT,CSARRQGSADTQYF,TRBJ2-3,TRBD1,-,TRBV20-1
TGCGCCAGCAGCTCTGGCGGGGGGGCGAAGGGCACAGATACGCAGTATTTT,CASSSGGGAKGTDTQYF,TRBJ2-3,TRBD2,-,TRBV5-1
TGTGCCAGCAGTACCCCCATCAGTACCTACGAGCAGTACTTC,CASSTPISTYEQYF,TRBJ2-7,-,few,TRBV28
TGTGCCAGCAGCCGTCCCAGCGGGGGTAAGGGAGATACGCAGTATTTT,CASSRPSGGKGDTQYF,TRBJ2-3,TRBD2,few,TRBV4-2
TGCAGTGCTTGGACCGGGACCTCGGACCCCCAGTACTTC,CSAWTGTSDPQYF,TRBJ2-5,-,-,TRBV20-1
TGTGCCAGCACCCATTACTCCGAGGAGACCCAGTACTTC,CASTHYSEETQYF,TRBJ2-5,-,-,TRBV25-1